This T cell receptor (beta chain) was obtained from a study of blood T cell repertoires in COVID-19. The V segment lost 4 bases and the J segment 5 bases; nucleotides outside the gene matches: 5. The CDR3 covers 13 residues. The V gene's germline CDR1 is SGHRS and CDR2 YFSETQ. The repertoire was sequenced with immunoSEQ multiplex PCR; TCRdb's copy has only in-frame clones and lacks some. In the table there are about 76,000 clones, 75% to 90% of which are singletons. The specimen sequenced was peripheral blood. This sequence originates from a human donor in a cohort sampled during active COVID-19. The chain uses TRBV5-1 and TRBJ1-1; 7 nucleotides line up with TRBD1. The CDR3 DNA sequence: TGCGCCAGCAGCATACAGGGGTGGACTGAAGCTTTCTTT. This codes for CASSIQGWTEAFF.